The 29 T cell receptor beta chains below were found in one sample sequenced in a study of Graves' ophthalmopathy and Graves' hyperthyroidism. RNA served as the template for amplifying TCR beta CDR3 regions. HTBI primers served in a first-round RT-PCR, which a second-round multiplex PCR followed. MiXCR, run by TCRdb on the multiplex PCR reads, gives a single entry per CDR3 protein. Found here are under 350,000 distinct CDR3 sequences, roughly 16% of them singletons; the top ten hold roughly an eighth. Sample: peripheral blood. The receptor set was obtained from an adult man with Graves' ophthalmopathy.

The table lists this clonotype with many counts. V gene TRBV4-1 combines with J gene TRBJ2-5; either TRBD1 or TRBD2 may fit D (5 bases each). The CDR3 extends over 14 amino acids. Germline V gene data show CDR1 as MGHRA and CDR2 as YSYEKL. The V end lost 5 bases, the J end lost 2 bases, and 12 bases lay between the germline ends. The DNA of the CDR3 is TGCGCCAGCAGCGCTGGGACCAGTCAAGAGACCCAGTACTTC. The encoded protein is CASSAGTSQETQYF.

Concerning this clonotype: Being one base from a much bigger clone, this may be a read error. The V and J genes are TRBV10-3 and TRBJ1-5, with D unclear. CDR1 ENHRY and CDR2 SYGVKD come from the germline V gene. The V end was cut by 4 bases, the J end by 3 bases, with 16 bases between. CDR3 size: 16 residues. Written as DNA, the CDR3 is TGTGCCATCAGTGTTGGATTGGGGTTTATCAATCAGCCCCAGCATTTT. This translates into CAISVGLGFINQPQHF.

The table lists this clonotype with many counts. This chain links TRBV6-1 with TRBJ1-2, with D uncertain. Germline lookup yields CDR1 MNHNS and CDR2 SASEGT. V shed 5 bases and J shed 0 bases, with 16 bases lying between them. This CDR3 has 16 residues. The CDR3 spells CASSRGGRNSNYGYTF. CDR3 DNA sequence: TGTGCCAGCAGTCGAGGCGGCCGCAATTCTAACTATGGCTACACCTTC.

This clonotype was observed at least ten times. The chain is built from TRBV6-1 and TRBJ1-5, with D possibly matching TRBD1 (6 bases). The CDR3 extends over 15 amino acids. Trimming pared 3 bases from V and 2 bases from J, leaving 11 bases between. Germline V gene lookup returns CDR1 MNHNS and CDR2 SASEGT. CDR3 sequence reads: CASSDYRGGNQPQHF. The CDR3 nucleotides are TGTGCCAGCAGTGATTATAGGGGGGGCAATCAGCCCCAGCATTTT.

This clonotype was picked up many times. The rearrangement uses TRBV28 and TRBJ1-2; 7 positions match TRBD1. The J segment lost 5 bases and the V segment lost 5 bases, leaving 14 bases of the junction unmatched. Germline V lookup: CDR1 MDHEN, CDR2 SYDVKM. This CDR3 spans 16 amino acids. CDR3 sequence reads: CASSAHRQGRLYGYTF. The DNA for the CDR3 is TGTGCCAGCAGTGCACATAGACAGGGTCGGCTATATGGCTACACCTTC.

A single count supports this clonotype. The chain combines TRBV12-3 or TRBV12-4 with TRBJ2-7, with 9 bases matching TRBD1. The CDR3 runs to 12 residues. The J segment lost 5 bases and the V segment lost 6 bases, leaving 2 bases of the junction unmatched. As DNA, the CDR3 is TGTGCCAGCAGGGGACAGGGAAACGAGCAGTACTTC. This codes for CASRGQGNEQYF.

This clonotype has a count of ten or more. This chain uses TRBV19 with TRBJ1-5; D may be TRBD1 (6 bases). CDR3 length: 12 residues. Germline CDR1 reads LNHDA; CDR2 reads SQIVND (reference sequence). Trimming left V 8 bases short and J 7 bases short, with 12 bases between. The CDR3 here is CASREGEQPQHF. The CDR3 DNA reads TGTGCCAGTCGAGAGGGGGAACAGCCCCAGCATTTT. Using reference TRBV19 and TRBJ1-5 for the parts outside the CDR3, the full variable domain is DGGITQSPKYLFRKEGQNVTLSCEQNLNHDAMYWYRQDPGQGLRLIYYSQIVNDFQKGDIAEGYSVSREKKESFPLTVTSAQKNPTAFYLCASREGEQPQHFGDGTRLSIL.

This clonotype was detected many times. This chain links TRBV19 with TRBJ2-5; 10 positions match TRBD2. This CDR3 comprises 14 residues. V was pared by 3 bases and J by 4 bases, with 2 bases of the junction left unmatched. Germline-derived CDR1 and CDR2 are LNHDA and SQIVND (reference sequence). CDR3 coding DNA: TGTGCCAGTAGTATCCAGCGGGGGGGAGAGACCCAGTACTTC. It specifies CASSIQRGGETQYF.

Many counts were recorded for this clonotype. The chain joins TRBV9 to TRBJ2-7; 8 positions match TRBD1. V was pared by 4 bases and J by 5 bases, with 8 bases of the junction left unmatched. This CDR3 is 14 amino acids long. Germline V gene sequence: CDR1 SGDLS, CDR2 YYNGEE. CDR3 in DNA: TGTGCCAGCAGCCCCCGCTTGGACAGGGACGAGCAGTACTTC. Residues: CASSPRLDRDEQYF.

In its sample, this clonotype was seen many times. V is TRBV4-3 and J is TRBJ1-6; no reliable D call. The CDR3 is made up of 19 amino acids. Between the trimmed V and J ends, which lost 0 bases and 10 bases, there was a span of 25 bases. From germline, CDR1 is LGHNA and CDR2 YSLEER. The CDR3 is CASSQDSHGGGNLNSPLHF. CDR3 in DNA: TGCGCCAGCAGCCAAGATTCCCACGGCGGAGGGAACCTAAACTCACCCCTCCACTTT.

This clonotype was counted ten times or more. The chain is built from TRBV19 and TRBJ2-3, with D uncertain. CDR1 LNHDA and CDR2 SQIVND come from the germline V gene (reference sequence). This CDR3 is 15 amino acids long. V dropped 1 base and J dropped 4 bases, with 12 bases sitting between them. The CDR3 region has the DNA TGTGCCAGTAGTATAGGGTACTCTGGGCCAGATACGCAGTATTTT. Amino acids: CASSIGYSGPDTQYF.

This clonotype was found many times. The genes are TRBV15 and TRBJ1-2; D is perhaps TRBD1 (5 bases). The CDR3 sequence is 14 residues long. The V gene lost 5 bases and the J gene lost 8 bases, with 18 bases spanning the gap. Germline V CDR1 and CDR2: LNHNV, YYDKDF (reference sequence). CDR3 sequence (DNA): TGTGCCACCAGCGGTGACAGATTTCCCGTCGGCTACACCTTC. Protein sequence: CATSGDRFPVGYTF.

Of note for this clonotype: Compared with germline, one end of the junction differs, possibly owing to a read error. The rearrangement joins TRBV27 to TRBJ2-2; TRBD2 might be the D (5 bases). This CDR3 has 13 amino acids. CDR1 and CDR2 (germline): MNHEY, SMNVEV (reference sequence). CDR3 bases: TGTGCCAGCAGATGGAGCTCGACCGGGGAGCTGTCTTTT. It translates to CASRWSSTGELSF.

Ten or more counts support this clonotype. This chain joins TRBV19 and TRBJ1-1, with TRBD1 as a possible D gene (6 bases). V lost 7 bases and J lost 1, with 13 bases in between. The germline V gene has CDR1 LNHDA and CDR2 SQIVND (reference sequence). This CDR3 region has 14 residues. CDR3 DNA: TGTGCCAGTACCACAGGGAGAGAGAACACTGAAGCTTTCTTT. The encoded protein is CASTTGRENTEAFF.

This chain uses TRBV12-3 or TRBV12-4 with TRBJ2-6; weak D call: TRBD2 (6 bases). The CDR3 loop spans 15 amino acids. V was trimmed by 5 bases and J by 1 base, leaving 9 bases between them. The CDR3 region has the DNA TGTGCCAGCAGTGCGGGGAGGTCTGGGGCCAACGTCCTGACTTTC. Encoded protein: CASSAGRSGANVLTF.

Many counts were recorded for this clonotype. The CDR3 protein is CASSPNTRTDSPLHF. The CDR3, as DNA: TGTGCCAGCAGCCCTAACACCAGGACAGATTCACCCCTCCACTTT. This chain links TRBV7-8 with TRBJ1-6, with D possibly matching TRBD1 (6 bases). The CDR3 totals 15 residues. V was clipped by 5 bases and J by 8 bases, with 16 bases between them. Germline V gives CDR1 SGHVS, CDR2 FQNEAQ.

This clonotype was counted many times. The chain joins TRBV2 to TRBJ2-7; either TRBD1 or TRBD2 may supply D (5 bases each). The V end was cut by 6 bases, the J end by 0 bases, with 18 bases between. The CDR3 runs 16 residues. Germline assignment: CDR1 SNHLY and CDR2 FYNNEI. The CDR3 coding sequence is TGTGCCAGCAGGTGGTGGGGGATTAAGAGCTCCTACGAGCAGTACTTC. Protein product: CASRWWGIKSSYEQYF.

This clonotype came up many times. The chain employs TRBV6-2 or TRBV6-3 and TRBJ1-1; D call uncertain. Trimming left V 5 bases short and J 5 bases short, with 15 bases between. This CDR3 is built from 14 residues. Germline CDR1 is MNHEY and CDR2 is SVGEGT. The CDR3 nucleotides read TGTGCCAGCAGTCATCGAGTCGGAGGTACTGAAGCTTTCTTT. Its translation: CASSHRVGGTEAFF.

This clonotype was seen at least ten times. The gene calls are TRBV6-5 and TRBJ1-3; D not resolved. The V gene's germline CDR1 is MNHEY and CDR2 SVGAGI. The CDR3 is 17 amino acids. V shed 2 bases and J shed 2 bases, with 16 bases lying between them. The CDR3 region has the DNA TGTGCCAGCAGTTACCGCGACATTTATGTCCCTGGAAACACCATATATTTT. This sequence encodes CASSYRDIYVPGNTIYF.

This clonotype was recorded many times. The CDR3 sequence: CALEGRANTGELFF. CDR3 nucleotide sequence: TGTGCCTTGGAGGGGAGAGCGAACACCGGGGAGCTGTTTTTT. The chain recombines TRBV30 with TRBJ2-2, with D possibly TRBD2 on 6 matching bases. With 7 bases removed from V and 0 bases from J, the gap between germline ends came to 12 bases. Germline CDR1 reads GTSNPN; CDR2 reads SVGIG (reference sequence). The CDR3 has 14 amino acids. The full variable domain, in which reference TRBV30 and TRBJ2-2 provide the parts outside the CDR3, is SQTIHQWPATLVQPVGSPLSLECTVEGTSNPNLYWYRQAAGRGLQLLFYSVGIGQISSEVPQNLSASRPQDRQFILSSKKLLLSDSGFYLCALEGRANTGELFFGEGSRLTVL.

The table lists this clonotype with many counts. This chain's CDR3 is CSVNRVNYGYTF. The DNA of the CDR3 is TGCAGCGTTAACAGGGTGAACTATGGCTACACCTTC. The chain links TRBV29-1 to TRBJ1-2; tentative D call: TRBD1 (6 bases). Germline V gene data show CDR1 as SQVTM and CDR2 as ANQGSEA. The CDR3 sequence is 12 residues long. Trimming stripped 5 bases from V and 2 bases from J, with 9 bases between. The complete variable domain, with remaining parts taken from reference TRBV29-1 and TRBJ1-2, reads SAVISQKPSRDICQRGTSLTIQCQVDSQVTMMFWYRQQPGQSLTLIATANQGSEATYESGFVIDKFPISRPNLTFSTLTVSNMSPEDSSIYLCSVNRVNYGYTFGSGTRLTVV.

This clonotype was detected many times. CDR3: CASSFAGDSNQPQHF. The CDR3 DNA is TGTGCCAGCAGCTTCGCGGGAGATAGCAATCAGCCCCAGCATTTT. The chain combines TRBV7-8 with TRBJ1-5; D is unresolved. Germline values: CDR1 SGHVS, CDR2 FQNEAQ. V was clipped by 3 bases and J by 0 bases, with 9 bases between them. This CDR3 contains 15 residues.

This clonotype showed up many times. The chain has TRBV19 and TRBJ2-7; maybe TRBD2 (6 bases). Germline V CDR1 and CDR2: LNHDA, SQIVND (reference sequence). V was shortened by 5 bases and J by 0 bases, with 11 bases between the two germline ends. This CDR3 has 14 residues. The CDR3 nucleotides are TGTGCCAGTAGTCCTAGCGCCTACTCCTACGAGCAGTACTTC. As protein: CASSPSAYSYEQYF.

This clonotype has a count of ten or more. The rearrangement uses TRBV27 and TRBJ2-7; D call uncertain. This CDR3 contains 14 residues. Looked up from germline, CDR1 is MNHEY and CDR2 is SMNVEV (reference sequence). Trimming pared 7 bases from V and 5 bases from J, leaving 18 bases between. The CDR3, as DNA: TGTGCCAGCACTCCTCAGGATTCTCTCAACGAGCAGTACTTC. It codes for CASTPQDSLNEQYF.

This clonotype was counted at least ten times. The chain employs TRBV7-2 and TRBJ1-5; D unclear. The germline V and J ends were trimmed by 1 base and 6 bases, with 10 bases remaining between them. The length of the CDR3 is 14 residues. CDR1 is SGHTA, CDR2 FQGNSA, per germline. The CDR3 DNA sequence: TGTGCCAGCAGCTTAGAATGGGGTACTCAGCCCCAGCATTTT. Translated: CASSLEWGTQPQHF.

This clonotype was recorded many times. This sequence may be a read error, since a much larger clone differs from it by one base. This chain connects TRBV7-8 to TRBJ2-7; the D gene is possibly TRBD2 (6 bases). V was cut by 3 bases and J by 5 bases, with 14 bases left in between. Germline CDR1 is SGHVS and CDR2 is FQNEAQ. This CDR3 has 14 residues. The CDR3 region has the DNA TGTGCCAGCAGCTTCTTTAAGGGACTCAACGAGCAGTACTTC. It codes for CASSFFKGLNEQYF.

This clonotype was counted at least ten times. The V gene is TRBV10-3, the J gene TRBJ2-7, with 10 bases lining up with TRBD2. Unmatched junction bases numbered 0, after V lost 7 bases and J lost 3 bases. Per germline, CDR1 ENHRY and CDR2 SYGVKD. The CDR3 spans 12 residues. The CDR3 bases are TGTGCCATCACTAGCGGGGGCTACGAGCAGTACTTC. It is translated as CAITSGGYEQYF.

Here the CDR3 reads CASSRRGTPNTGELFF. In nucleotides, the CDR3 is TGTGCCAGCAGCCGGCGCGGGACACCGAACACCGGGGAGCTGTTTTTT. The chain carries TRBV4-2 and TRBJ2-2, with D possibly being TRBD1 or TRBD2 (6 bases each). Trimming left V 4 bases short and J 0 bases short, with 12 bases between. The CDR3 is made up of 16 amino acids. The germline V gene encodes CDR1 LGHNA and CDR2 YNFKEQ.

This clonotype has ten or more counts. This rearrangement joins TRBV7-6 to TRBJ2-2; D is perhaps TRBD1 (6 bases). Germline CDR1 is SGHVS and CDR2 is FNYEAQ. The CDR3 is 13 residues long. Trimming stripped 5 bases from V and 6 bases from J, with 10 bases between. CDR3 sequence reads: CASSVTGSGELFF. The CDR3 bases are TGTGCCAGCAGCGTTACAGGGTCCGGGGAGCTGTTTTTT.